A single T cell receptor beta chain is shown here with its context. This record comes from a study of Ad26.COV2.S vaccination and SARS-CoV-2 variants. TCRdb's table, derived via immunoSEQ multiplex PCR, lists solely in-frame clones and lacks some. The sample shows roughly 460,000 clones, about nine tenths of them seen only once. The V and J ends lost 0 bases and 5 bases respectively, with 14 bases between them. The CDR3 is 15 amino acids. Per germline, CDR1 SGDLS and CDR2 YYNGEE. Treatment given: some 20 received Ad26.COV2.S at low or high dose, single or two shots; 5 received placebo; per-sample allocation not given. Each sample was drawn 63 days after the first injection (of vaccine or placebo).

This sequence joins TRBV9 and TRBJ2-5; D gene ambiguous. The receptor was derived from a person aged 18-65 years who received the Ad26.COV2.S COVID-19 vaccine or a placebo. Sequencing was performed on peripheral blood, taken in a trial of Ad26.COV2.S vaccine versus placebo. The CDR3 nucleotides read TGTGCCAGCAGCGTAGGCTTCGAAGTTTTTGAGACCCAGTACTTC. Protein sequence: CASSVGFEVFETQYF.